These 19 T cell receptor beta chains were sequenced from one sample in a study of cytomegalovirus exposure and HLA in healthy donors. The study ran its PCR with 60 Vbeta and 13 Jbeta primers. TCRdb's copy holds only in-frame clones and misses some; the assay was immunoSEQ multiplex PCR. This sample yields 45,000 to 75,000 clones, of which about two thirds are seen a single time; approximately 19% belongs to the top ten. Sequencing was carried out using PBMCs. Receptor source: a woman in her sixties or seventies in good health and CMV-seropositive.

This chain links TRBV6-5 with TRBJ1-2; D unresolved. The CDR3 consists of 16 residues. Looked up from germline, CDR1 is MNHEY and CDR2 is SVGAGI. The V end was cut by 3 bases, the J end by 4 bases, with 18 bases between. The CDR3 DNA is TGTGCCAGCAGTTATTGGGTTGAGGGTGACCGCTATGGCTACACCTTC. Protein sequence: CASSYWVEGDRYGYTF.

The chain has TRBV7-9 and TRBJ2-6; no clear D gene. The CDR3 totals 15 residues. From germline, CDR1 is SEHNR and CDR2 FQNEAQ (reference sequence). Between the trimmed V and J ends, which lost 1 base and 4 bases, there was a span of 8 bases. CDR3 sequence reads: CASSLEPSGANVLTF. The CDR3, as DNA: TGTGCCAGCAGCTTAGAGCCTTCGGGGGCCAACGTCCTGACTTTC.

V gene TRBV5-1 combines with J gene TRBJ2-7, with D maybe TRBD1 (5 bases). With 2 bases removed from V and 3 bases from J, the gap between germline ends came to 15 bases. The CDR3 contains 15 residues. Per germline, CDR1 SGHRS and CDR2 YFSETQ. CDR3: CASSFRSARGYEQYF. CDR3 coding DNA: TGCGCCAGCAGCTTTCGGTCAGCAAGGGGCTACGAGCAGTACTTC. Complete variable domain (other parts from reference TRBV5-1 and TRBJ2-7): KAGVTQTPRYLIKTRGQQVTLSCSPISGHRSVSWYQQTPGQGLQFLFEYFSETQRNKGNFPGRFSGRQFSNSRSEMNVSTLELGDSALYLCASSFRSARGYEQYFGPGTRLTVT.

This clone was detected once. V is TRBV7-2 and J is TRBJ1-5, with D maybe TRBD1 (6 bases). V was clipped by 5 bases and J by 3 bases, with 11 bases between them. Germline CDR1 SGHTA, CDR2 FQGNSA. The CDR3 has 14 amino acids. CDR3 nucleotide sequence: TGTGCCAGCAGCAACGGACAGCCCAATCAGCCCCAGCATTTT. Residues: CASSNGQPNQPQHF.

This chain joins TRBV6-5 and TRBJ1-6, with D possibly TRBD1 on 5 matching bases. Trimming took off 5 bases at V and 8 bases at J, with 13 bases between the two ends. The germline V gene encodes CDR1 MNHEY and CDR2 SVGAGI. There are 14 residues in the CDR3. CDR3 in amino acids: CASSPGQGYSPLHF. As DNA, the CDR3 is TGTGCCAGCAGTCCCGGCCAGGGTTATTCACCCCTCCACTTT.

This clone was counted once. The rearrangement joins TRBV6-5 to TRBJ1-1; D is ambiguous. Between the trimmed V and J ends, which lost 5 bases and 7 bases, there was a span of 8 bases. This CDR3 is built from 11 residues. The germline gives CDR1 MNHEY, CDR2 SVGAGI. The CDR3, as DNA: TGTGCCAGCAGTACCCGCAGTGAAGCTTTCTTT. This translates into CASSTRSEAFF.

This clone was found a few times. V gene TRBV6-1 combines with J gene TRBJ2-2, with 11 positions matching TRBD2. CDR3 length: 16 residues. Germline values: CDR1 MNHNS, CDR2 SASEGT. V lost 4 bases and J lost 2; bases outside the gene matches: 3. This CDR3 is CASSALAGGNTGELFF. As DNA, the CDR3 is TGTGCCAGCAGTGCCCTAGCGGGGGGCAACACCGGGGAGCTGTTTTTT.

The chain carries TRBV6-1 and TRBJ1-3, with D uncertain. CDR1 and CDR2 (germline): MNHNS, SASEGT. V shed 3 bases and J shed 4 bases, with 13 bases lying between them. The CDR3 consists of 15 residues. CDR3 sequence: CASSDGNRAGNTIYF. The CDR3 DNA is TGTGCCAGCAGTGACGGGAATCGCGCGGGAAACACCATATATTTT.

This clone came up once. The chain joins TRBV7-2 to TRBJ1-1; a possible D gene is TRBD1 (6 bases). The germline V and J ends were trimmed by 5 bases and 8 bases, with 21 bases remaining between them. Germline lookup yields CDR1 SGHTA and CDR2 FQGNSA. This CDR3 contains 15 residues. CDR3 in amino acids: CASSVNRDMYLEAFF. The CDR3 region has the DNA TGTGCCAGCAGCGTAAACCGGGACATGTACTTGGAAGCTTTCTTT.

The chain couples TRBV5-3 to TRBJ2-7; 7 nucleotides align to TRBD1. TRBV5-3 is sorted into the ORF group, with uncertain function. V lost 4 bases, J lost 7 bases, and 11 bases stayed unmatched. This CDR3 is built from 14 residues. CDR3 nucleotide sequence: TGTGCCAGAAGCAGGGGACAGCCCTCTCGGGAGCAGTACTTC. Its translation is CARSRGQPSREQYF.

The chain joins TRBV10-3 to TRBJ2-6, with 7 bases identical to TRBD1. J lost 0 bases, V lost 5 bases, and 7 bases had no gene match. The CDR3 is 17 residues long. CDR1 is ENHRY and CDR2 is SYGVKD in the germline V gene. The CDR3 region has the DNA TGTGCCATCAGTACGACAGGGCTAAGCTCTGGGGCCAACGTCCTGACTTTC. This codes for CAISTTGLSSGANVLTF.

Remarks on this clone: A read error may produce the germline difference seen at one junction end. V usage is TRBV7-9 and J usage is TRBJ1-3, with 7 positions matching TRBD1. This CDR3 is 16 amino acids long. CDR1 and CDR2 from the germline V gene are SEHNR and FQNEAQ (reference sequence). CDR3 in DNA: TGTTCCAGCAGCTCCGGACAGGCGCTCTCTGGAAACACCATATATTTT. Encoded protein: CSSSSGQALSGNTIYF.

This clone was counted once. V and J are TRBV27 and TRBJ1-2; 11 nucleotides align to TRBD1. The CDR3 consists of 14 residues. The germline gives CDR1 MNHEY, CDR2 SMNVEV (reference sequence). Losses at the gene ends were 4 bases for V and 5 bases for J; bases not matched to a gene: 3. This chain's CDR3 is CASSSDRGQYGYTF. CDR3 nucleotides: TGTGCCAGCAGTTCGGACAGGGGGCAGTATGGCTACACCTTC.

The chain recombines TRBV2 with TRBJ2-7; 7 nucleotides agree with TRBD1. In germline, CDR1 is SNHLY, CDR2 FYNNEI. The CDR3 runs to 13 residues. V lost 6 bases and J lost 4; bases outside the gene matches: 6. In DNA, the CDR3 is TGTGCCAGCAGGAGGACAGGTGGTTACGAGCAGTACTTC. Protein sequence: CASRRTGGYEQYF.

This clone has just one count. CDR3 loop: CASSLVVVQETQYF. The CDR3 DNA reads as TGTGCCAGCAGCTTGGTAGTGGTGCAAGAGACCCAGTACTTC. The chain recombines TRBV5-6 with TRBJ2-5; D gene ambiguous. Germline CDR1 reads SGHDT; CDR2 reads YYEEEE. CDR3 length equals 14 residues. The ends were cut back, 0 bases at V and 2 bases at J, with 8 bases in the middle.

The rearrangement links TRBV10-2 to TRBJ1-5; 9 bases agree with TRBD1. This CDR3 comprises 14 residues. V shed 6 bases and J 6 bases; nucleotides not matched to a gene: 6. Germline CDR1 and CDR2: WSHSY and SAAADI. CDR3 loop: CASRGGQGTQPQHF. The CDR3 DNA follows: TGCGCCAGCAGGGGGGGACAGGGTACTCAGCCCCAGCATTTT.

The chain has TRBV5-1 and TRBJ1-1; D is unclear. The CDR3 length is 14 residues. Trimming cost V 0 bases and J 4 bases, with 10 bases left between them. CDR1 is SGHRS and CDR2 is YFSETQ in the germline V gene. DNA for the CDR3: TGCGCCAGCAGCTTGGAGGCGGGTGTCACTGAAGCTTTCTTT. Encoded protein: CASSLEAGVTEAFF.

This clone appeared once. The gene calls are TRBV10-2 and TRBJ2-7; 14 bases are a match to TRBD2. Germline V gene data show CDR1 as WSHSY and CDR2 as SAAADI. Trimming removed 2 bases from V and 6 bases from J; junction bases left unmatched: 3. The CDR3 totals 15 residues. CDR3 protein: CASSERGLAGAEQYF. CDR3 bases: TGCGCCAGCAGTGAGCGGGGACTAGCGGGGGCCGAGCAGTACTTC.

This clone appeared a few times. The chain joins TRBV2 to TRBJ1-5, with D maybe TRBD1 (5 bases). The V and J ends lost 4 bases and 5 bases respectively, with 21 bases between them. The CDR3 sequence is 17 residues long. Germline CDR1 SNHLY, CDR2 FYNNEI. The CDR3 coding sequence is TGTGCCAGCAGTGTAAGTCGCACCACCTGGGGGGATCAGCCCCAGCATTTT. Its protein product is CASSVSRTTWGDQPQHF.